This T cell receptor (beta chain) was sequenced during a study of T cell responses to AZD1222 COVID-19 vaccine. Generated by immunoSEQ multiplex PCR, the TCRdb table keeps only in-frame clones and is missing some. Here the sample spans tens of thousands of clones, around 86% being singletons. The sequence was collected from an adult who received the AZD1222 COVID-19 vaccine. The sample in question was peripheral blood, obtained 28 days after the second AZD1222 dose.

Written as DNA, the CDR3 is TGTGCCTGGAGTGTTAGCGGGGGCTTGGCTGAAGCTTTCTTT. Protein sequence: CAWSVSGGLAEAFF. V and J are TRBV30 and TRBJ1-1; weak D call: TRBD1 (6 bases). The length of the CDR3 is 14 residues. CDR1 and CDR2 from the germline V gene are GTSNPN and SVGIG (reference sequence). Deletions cut 0 bases from V and 6 bases from J, with 14 bases between.